This T cell receptor (beta chain) was captured in a study of Ad26.COV2.S vaccination and SARS-CoV-2 variants. As to treatment: roughly 18 received Ad26.COV2.S at low or high dose, single or two shots; several received placebo; per-sample allocation not given. Sampling took place 63 days after the first vaccine or placebo injection. Repertoires were generated with immunoSEQ multiplex PCR, while TCRdb's copy carries only in-frame clones and drops some. In the table there are about 470,000 clones, about 90% of which are singletons. The CDR3 length is 12 residues. Trimming stripped 7 bases from V and 7 bases from J, with 13 bases between.

The source was peripheral blood, collected in a trial of Ad26.COV2.S vaccine versus placebo. The chain uses TRBV12-3 or TRBV12-4 and TRBJ1-2; TRBD1 is a possible D gene (6 bases). This sequence was found in a person aged 18-65 years who received the Ad26.COV2.S COVID-19 vaccine or a placebo. The CDR3 region has the DNA TGTGCCAGCAAACAGGGTTTCCGTGGCTACACCTTC. Its protein is CASKQGFRGYTF.